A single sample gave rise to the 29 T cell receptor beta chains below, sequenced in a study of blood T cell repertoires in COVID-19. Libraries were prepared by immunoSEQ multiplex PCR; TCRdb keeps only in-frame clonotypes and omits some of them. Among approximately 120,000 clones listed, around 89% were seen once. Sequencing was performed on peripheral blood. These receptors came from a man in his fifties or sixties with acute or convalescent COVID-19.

In DNA form, the CDR3 reads TGTGCCAGCAGCTTGGCGGGAGGGAGCTCCTACGAGCAGTACTTC. This sequence encodes CASSLAGGSSYEQYF. V is TRBV5-5 and J is TRBJ2-7; 8 bases agree with TRBD2. CDR3 size: 15 residues. Germline values: CDR1 SGHKS, CDR2 YYEKEE (reference sequence). V gave up 0 bases and J gave up 0 bases; unmatched junction bases: 2.

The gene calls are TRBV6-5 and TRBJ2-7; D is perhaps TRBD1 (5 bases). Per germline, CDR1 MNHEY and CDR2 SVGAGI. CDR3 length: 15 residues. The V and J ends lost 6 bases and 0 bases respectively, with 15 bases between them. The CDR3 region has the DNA TGTGCCAGCAGCCCAGGGTTCTCGAGCTCCTACGAGCAGTACTTC. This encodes CASSPGFSSSYEQYF.

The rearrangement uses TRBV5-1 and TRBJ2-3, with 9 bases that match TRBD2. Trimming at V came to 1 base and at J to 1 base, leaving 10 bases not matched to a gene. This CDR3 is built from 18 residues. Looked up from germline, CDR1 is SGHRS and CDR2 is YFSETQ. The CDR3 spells CASSLWAGGVSGTDTQYF. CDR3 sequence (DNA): TGCGCCAGCAGCTTGTGGGCGGGAGGGGTAAGCGGCACAGATACGCAGTATTTT.

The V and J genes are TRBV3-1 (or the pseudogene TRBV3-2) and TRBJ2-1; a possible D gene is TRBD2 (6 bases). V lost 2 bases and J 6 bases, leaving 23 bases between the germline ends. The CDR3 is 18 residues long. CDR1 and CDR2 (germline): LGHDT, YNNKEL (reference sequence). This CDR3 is CASSQKSRGLSAGNEQFF. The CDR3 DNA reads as TGTGCCAGCAGCCAAAAAAGCCGGGGACTCTCAGCGGGCAATGAGCAGTTCTTC.

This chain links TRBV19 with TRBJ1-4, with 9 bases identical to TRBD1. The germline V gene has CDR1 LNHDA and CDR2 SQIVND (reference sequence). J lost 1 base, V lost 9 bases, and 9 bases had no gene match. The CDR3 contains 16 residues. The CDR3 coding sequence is TGTGCCAGCAACCCGGGACAGGGAAGAACTAATGAAAAACTGTTTTTT. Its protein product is CASNPGQGRTNEKLFF.

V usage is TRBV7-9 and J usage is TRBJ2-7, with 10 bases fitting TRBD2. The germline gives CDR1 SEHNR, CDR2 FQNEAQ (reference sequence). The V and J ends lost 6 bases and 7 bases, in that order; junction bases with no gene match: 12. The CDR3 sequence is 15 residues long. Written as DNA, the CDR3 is TGTGCCAGCAGGGCGGGGAAAGCGGGAGGGAGGGAGCAGTACTTC. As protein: CASRAGKAGGREQYF.

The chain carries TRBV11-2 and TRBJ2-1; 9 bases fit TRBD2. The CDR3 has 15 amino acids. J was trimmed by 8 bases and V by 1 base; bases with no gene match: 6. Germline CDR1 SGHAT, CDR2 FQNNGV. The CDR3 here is CASSLALAGRDEQFF. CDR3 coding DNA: TGTGCCAGCAGCTTAGCTCTAGCGGGAAGGGATGAGCAGTTCTTC.

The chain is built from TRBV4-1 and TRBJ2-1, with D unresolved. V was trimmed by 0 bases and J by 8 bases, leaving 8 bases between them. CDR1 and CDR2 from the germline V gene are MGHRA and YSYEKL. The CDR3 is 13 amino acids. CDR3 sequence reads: CASSQDIPDEQFF. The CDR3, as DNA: TGCGCCAGCAGCCAAGATATTCCAGATGAGCAGTTCTTC.

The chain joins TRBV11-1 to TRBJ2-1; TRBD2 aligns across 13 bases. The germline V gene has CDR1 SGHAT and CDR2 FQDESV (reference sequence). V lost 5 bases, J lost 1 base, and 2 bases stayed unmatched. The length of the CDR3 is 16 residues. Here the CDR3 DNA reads TGTGCCAGCAGCGGACTAGCGGGGGAGTCCTACAATGAGCAGTTCTTC. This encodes CASSGLAGESYNEQFF.

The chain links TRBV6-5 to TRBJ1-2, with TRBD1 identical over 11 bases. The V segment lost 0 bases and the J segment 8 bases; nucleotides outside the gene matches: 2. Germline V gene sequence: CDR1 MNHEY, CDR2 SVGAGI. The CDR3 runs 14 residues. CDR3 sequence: CASSYSGTGGGYTF. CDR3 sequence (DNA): TGTGCCAGCAGTTACTCGGGGACAGGGGGAGGCTACACCTTC.

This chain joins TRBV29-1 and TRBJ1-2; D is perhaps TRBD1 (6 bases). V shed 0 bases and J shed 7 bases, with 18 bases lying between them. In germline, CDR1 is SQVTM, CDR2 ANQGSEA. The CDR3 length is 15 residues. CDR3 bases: TGCAGCGTTGAAGATGGAATGGGGGCGCTTAGTGGCTACACCTTC. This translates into CSVEDGMGALSGYTF.

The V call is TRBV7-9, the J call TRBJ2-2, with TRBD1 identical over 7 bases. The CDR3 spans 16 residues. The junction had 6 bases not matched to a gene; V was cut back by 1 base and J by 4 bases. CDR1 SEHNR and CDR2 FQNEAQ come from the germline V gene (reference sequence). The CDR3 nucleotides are TGTGCCAGCAGCTTAGGGGTGGGACAGACCACCGGGGAGCTGTTTTTT. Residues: CASSLGVGQTTGELFF. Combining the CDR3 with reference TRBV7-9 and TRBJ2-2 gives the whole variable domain DTGVSQNPRHKITKRGQNVTFRCDPISEHNRLYWYRQTLGQGPEFLTYFQNEAQLEKSRLLSDRFSAERPKGSFSTLEIQRTEQGDSAMYLCASSLGVGQTTGELFFGEGSRLTVL.

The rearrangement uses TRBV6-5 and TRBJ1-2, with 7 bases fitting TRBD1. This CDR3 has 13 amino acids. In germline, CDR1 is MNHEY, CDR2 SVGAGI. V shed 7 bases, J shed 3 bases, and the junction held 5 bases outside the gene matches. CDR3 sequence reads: CASTSTGYYGYTF. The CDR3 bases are TGTGCCAGCACCTCGACAGGGTACTATGGCTACACCTTC.

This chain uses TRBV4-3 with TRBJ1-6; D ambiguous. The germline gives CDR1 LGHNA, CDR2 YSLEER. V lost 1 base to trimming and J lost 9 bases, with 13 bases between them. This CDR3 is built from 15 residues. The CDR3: CASSQGGLGSSPLHF. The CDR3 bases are TGCGCCAGCAGCCAAGGAGGGCTGGGGAGTTCACCCCTCCACTTT.

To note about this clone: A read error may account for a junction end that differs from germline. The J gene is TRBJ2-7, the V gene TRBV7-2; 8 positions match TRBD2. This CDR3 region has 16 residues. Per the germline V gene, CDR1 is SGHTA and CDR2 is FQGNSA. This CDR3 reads CASTLLSFSGIYEQYF. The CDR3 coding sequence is TGTGCCAGCACCTTACTTTCTTTTAGCGGGATCTACGAGCAGTACTTC.

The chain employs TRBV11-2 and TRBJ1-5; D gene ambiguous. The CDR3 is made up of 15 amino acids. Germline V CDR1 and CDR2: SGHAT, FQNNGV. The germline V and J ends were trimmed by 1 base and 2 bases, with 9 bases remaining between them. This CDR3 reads CASSLAGGGNQPQHF. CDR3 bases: TGTGCCAGCAGCTTAGCCGGCGGAGGCAATCAGCCCCAGCATTTT.

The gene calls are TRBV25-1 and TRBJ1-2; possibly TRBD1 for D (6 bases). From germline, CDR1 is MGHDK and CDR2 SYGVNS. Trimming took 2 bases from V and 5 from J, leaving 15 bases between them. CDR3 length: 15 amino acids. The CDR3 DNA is TGTGCCAGCAGTGAACCCGACAGGCCTGGGTATGGCTACACCTTC. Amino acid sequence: CASSEPDRPGYGYTF.

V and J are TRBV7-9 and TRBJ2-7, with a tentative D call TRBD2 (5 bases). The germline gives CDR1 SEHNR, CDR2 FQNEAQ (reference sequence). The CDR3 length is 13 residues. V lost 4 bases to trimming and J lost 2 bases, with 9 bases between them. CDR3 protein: CASSSLGAYEQYF. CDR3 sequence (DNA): TGTGCCAGCAGCTCTCTCGGGGCCTACGAGCAGTACTTC.

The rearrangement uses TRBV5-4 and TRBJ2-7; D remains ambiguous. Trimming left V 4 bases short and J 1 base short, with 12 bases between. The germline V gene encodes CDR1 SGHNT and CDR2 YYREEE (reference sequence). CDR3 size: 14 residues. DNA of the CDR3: TGTGCCAGCAGCAGCCTCGCACGGTCCTACGAGCAGTACTTC. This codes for CASSSLARSYEQYF.

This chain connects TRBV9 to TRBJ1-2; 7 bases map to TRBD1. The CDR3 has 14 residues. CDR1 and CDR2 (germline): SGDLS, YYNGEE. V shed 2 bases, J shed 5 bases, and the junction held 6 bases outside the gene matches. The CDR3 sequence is CASSVGQEIYGYTF. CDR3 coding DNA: TGTGCCAGCAGCGTTGGACAGGAGATTTATGGCTACACCTTC.

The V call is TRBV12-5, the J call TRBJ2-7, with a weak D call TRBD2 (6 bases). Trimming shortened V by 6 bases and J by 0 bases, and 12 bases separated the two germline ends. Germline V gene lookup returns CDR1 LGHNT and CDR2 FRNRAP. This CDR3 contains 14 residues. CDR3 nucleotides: TGTGCTAGTGGCCTAGGACTAAGCTCCTACGAGCAGTACTTC. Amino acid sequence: CASGLGLSSYEQYF.

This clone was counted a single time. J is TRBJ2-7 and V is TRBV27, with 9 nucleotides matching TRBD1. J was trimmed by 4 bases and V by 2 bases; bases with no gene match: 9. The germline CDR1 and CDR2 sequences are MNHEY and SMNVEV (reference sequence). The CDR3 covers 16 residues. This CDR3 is CASSLETGQGRYEQYF. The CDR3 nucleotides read TGTGCCAGCAGTTTAGAAACGGGACAGGGTAGGTACGAGCAGTACTTC.

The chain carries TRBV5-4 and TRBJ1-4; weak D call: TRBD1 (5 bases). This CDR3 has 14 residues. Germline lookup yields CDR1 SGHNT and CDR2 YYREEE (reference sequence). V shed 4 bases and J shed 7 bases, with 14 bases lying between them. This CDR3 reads CASSPPGEGEKLFF. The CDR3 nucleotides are TGTGCCAGCAGCCCCCCGGGGGAGGGTGAAAAACTGTTTTTT. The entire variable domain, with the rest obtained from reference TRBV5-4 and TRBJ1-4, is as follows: ETGVTQSPTHLIKTRGQQVTLRCSSQSGHNTVSWYQQALGQGPQFIFQYYREEENGRGNFPPRFSGLQFPNYSSELNVNALELDDSALYLCASSPPGEGEKLFFGSGTQLSVL.

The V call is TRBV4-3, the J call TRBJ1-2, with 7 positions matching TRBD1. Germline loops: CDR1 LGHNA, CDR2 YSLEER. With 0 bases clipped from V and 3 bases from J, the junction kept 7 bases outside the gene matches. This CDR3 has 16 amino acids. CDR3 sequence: CASSQEYADRDYGYTF. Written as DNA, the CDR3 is TGCGCCAGCAGCCAAGAATATGCCGACAGGGACTATGGCTACACCTTC.

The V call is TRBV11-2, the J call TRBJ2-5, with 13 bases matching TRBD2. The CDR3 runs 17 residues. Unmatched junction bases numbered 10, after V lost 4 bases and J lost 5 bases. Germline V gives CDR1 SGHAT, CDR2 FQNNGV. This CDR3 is CASSSPPLAGGPETQYF. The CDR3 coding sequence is TGTGCCAGCAGCTCCCCCCCACTAGCGGGAGGGCCGGAGACCCAGTACTTC.

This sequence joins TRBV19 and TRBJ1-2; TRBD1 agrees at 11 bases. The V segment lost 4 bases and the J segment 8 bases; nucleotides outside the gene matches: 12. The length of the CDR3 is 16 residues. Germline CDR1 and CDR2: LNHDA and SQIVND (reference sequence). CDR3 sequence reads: CASSTGTGGHPPGYTF. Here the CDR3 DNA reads TGTGCCAGTAGTACCGGGACAGGGGGTCATCCTCCGGGCTACACCTTC.

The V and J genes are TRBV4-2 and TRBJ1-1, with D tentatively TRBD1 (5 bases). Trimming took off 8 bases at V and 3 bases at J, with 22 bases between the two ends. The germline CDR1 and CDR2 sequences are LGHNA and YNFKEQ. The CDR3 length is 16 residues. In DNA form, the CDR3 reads TGTGCCAGCCGACACCAAAGTCCTGGGGGGGACACTGAAGCTTTCTTT. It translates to CASRHQSPGGDTEAFF.

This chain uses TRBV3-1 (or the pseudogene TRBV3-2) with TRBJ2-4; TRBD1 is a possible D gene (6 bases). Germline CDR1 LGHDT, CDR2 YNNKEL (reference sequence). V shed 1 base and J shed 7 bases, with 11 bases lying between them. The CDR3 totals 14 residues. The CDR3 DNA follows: TGTGCCAGCAGCCAAGCCCCAGGGGTGAACATTCAGTACTTC. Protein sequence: CASSQAPGVNIQYF.

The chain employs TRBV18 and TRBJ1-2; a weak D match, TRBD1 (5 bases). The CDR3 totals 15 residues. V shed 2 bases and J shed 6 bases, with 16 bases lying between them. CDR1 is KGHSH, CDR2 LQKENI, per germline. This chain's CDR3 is CASSPGLGEGNGYTF. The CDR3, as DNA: TGTGCCAGCTCACCAGGATTAGGGGAGGGGAATGGCTACACCTTC.